The present T cell receptor beta chain was sequenced within a study of blood T cell repertoires in COVID-19. The wider study: Acute and convalescent COVID-19 samples came from the United States, Italy and Spain. From T cells, B-cell-depleted T cells, or PBMCs came the material, which was cDNA or gDNA.

The CDR3 extends over 13 amino acids. Trimming left V 3 bases short and J 9 bases short, with 12 bases between. Authors' processing steps: Estimation of nucleated cell counts was performed using reference gene primer amplification. The repertoire was sequenced with immunoSEQ multiplex PCR; TCRdb's copy has only in-frame clones and lacks some. The DNA was the basis for D and trimming; V, J and clone size are from that table. The table shows about 190,000 clones, with about 83% occurring only once. This receptor was obtained from a man in his fifties or sixties with active or convalescent COVID-19. The material sequenced was peripheral blood. The gene calls are TRBV12-3 or TRBV12-4 and TRBJ2-1; possibly TRBD1 for D (5 bases). CDR3 loop: CASSFQGSGEQFF. CDR3 in DNA: TGTGCCAGCAGTTTCCAGGGATCCGGTGAGCAGTTCTTC.